This T cell receptor beta chain came from a study of tumor-infiltrating lymphocytes in oesophageal squamous cell carcinoma. The CDR3 has 13 amino acids. Germline loops: CDR1 MNHNS, CDR2 SASEGT. TCRdb fed the PCR reads into MiXCR, producing one record per CDR3 protein. The profile shows about 10,000 distinct CDR3 sequences, approximately 64% of them singletons. There are a few counts of this clonotype. The clonotype was recovered from a female donor with esophageal squamous cell carcinoma. This chain uses TRBV6-1 with TRBJ2-4, with D perhaps matching TRBD1 (6 bases). The J call may be in error: the DNA end matches TRBJ2-7 better. Sequencing was performed on esophageal tumor tissue. Here the CDR3 reads CASSKGVSYEQYF. CDR3 sequence (DNA): TGTGCCAGCAGCAAGGGGGTCTCCTACGAGCAGTACTTC.